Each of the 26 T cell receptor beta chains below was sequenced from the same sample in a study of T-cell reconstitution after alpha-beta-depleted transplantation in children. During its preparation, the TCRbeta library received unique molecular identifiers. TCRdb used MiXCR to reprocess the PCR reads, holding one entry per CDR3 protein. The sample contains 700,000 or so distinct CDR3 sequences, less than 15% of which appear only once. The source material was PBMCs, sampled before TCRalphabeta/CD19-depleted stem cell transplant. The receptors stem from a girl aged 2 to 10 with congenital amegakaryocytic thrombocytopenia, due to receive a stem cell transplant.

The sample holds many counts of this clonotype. CDR3 sequence (DNA): TGCGCCAGCAGCTTCCCTAGCGGGAGGGCCCCAGATACGCAGTATTTT. Amino acid sequence: CASSFPSGRAPDTQYF. The chain combines TRBV5-1 with TRBJ2-3, with 12 bases fitting TRBD2. Germline CDR1 is SGHRS and CDR2 is YFSETQ. CDR3 length: 16 residues. Germline trimming cut 2 bases from V and 4 bases from J; bases unmatched to any gene: 5.

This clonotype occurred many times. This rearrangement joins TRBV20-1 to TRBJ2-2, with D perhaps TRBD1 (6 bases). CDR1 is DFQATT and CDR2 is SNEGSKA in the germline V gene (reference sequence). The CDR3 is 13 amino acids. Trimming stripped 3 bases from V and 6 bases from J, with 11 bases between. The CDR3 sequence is CSARGAPAGELFF. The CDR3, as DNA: TGCAGTGCTAGGGGGGCTCCGGCCGGGGAGCTGTTTTTT.

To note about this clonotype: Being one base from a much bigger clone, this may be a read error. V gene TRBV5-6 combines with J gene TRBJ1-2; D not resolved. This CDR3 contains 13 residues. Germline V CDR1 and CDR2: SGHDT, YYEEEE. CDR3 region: CASSLMVNYGDIF. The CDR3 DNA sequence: TGTGCCAGCAGCTTGATGGTGAACTATGGCGACATCTTC.

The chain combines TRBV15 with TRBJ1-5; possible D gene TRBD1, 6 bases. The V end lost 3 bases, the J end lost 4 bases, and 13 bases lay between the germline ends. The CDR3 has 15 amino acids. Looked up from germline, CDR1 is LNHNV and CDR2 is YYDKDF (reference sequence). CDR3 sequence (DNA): TGTGCCACCAGCAGCAGGGGTAGAGTGAATCAGCCCCAGCATTTT. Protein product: CATSSRGRVNQPQHF.

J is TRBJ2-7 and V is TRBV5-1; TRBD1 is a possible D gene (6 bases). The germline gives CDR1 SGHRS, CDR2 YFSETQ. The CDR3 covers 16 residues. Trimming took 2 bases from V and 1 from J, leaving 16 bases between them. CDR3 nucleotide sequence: TGCGCCAGCAGCTTTACCGGACAGATTCGGTCCTACGAGCAGTACTTC. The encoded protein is CASSFTGQIRSYEQYF.

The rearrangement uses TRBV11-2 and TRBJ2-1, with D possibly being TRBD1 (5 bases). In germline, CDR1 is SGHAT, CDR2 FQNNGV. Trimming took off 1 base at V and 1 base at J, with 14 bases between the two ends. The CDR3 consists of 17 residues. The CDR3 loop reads CASSLVGHSRSYNEQFF. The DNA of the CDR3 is TGTGCCAGCAGCTTAGTGGGGCATTCGAGATCCTACAATGAGCAGTTCTTC.

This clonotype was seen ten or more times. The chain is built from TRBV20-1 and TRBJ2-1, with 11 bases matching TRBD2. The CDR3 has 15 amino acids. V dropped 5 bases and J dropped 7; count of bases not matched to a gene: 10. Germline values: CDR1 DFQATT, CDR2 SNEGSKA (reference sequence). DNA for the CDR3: TGCAGTGCTTTACCCACTAGCGGGAGTATGAATGAGCAGTTCTTC. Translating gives CSALPTSGSMNEQFF.

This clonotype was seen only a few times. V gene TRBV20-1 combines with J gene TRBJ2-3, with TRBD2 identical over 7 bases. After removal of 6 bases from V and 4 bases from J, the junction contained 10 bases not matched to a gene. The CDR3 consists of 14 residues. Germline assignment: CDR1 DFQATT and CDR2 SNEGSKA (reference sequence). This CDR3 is CSATGLPLADTQYF. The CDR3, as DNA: TGCAGTGCCACGGGACTACCCCTGGCAGATACGCAGTATTTT.

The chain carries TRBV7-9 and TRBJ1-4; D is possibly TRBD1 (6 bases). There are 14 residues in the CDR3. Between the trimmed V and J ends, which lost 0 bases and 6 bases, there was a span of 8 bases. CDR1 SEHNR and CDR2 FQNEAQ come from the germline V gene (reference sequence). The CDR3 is CASSLAGGHEKLFF. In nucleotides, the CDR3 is TGTGCCAGCAGCTTAGCAGGGGGGCATGAAAAACTGTTTTTT. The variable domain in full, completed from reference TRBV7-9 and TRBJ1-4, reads DTGVSQNPRHKITKRGQNVTFRCDPISEHNRLYWYRQTLGQGPEFLTYFQNEAQLEKSRLLSDRFSAERPKGSFSTLEIQRTEQGDSAMYLCASSLAGGHEKLFFGSGTQLSVL.

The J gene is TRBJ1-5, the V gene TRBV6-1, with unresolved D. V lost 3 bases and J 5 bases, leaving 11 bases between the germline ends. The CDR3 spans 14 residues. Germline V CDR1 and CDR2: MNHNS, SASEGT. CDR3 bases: TGTGCCAGCAGTGACCCCCGGTACGATCAGCCCCAGCATTTT. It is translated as CASSDPRYDQPQHF.

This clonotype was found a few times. This CDR3 is CSARGGGRWEAFF. Here the CDR3 DNA reads TGCAGTGCTAGAGGGGGGGGTCGGTGGGAGGCTTTCTTT. This chain joins TRBV20-1 and TRBJ1-1; a possible D gene is TRBD1 (5 bases). This CDR3 is built from 13 residues. Trimming cost V 1 base and J 11 bases, with 17 bases left between them. CDR1 DFQATT and CDR2 SNEGSKA come from the germline V gene (reference sequence).

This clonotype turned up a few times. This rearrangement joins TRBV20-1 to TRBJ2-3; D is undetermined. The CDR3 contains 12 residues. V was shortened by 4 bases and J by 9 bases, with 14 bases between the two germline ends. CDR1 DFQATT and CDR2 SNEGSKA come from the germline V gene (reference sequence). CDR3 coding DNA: TGCAGTGCTACGGTCTTGGAAACCACGCAGTATTTT. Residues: CSATVLETTQYF.

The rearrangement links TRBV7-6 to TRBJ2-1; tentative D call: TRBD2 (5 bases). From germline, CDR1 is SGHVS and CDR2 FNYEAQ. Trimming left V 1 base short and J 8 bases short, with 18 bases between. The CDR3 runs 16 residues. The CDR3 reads CASSLVPLVGLDEQFF. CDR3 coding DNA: TGTGCCAGCAGCTTAGTGCCACTAGTTGGCCTCGATGAGCAGTTCTTC. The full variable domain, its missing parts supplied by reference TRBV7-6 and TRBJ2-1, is GAGVSQSPRYKVTKRGQDVALRCDPISGHVSLYWYRQALGQGPEFLTYFNYEAQQDKSGLPNDRFSAERPEGSISTLTIQRTEQRDSAMYRCASSLVPLVGLDEQFFGPGTRLTVL.

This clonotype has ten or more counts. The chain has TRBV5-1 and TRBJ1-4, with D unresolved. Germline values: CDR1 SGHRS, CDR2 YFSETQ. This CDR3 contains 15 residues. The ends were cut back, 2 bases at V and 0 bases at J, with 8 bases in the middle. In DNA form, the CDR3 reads TGCGCCAGCAGCTTACGAGGGCCAACTAATGAAAAACTGTTTTTT. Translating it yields CASSLRGPTNEKLFF.

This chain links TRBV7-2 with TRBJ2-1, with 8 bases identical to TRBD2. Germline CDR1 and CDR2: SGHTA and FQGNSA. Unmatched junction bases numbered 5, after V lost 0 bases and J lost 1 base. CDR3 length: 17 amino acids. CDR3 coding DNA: TGTGCCAGCAGCTTAGCGCGGGGGGACCCTTCCTACAATGAGCAGTTCTTC. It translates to CASSLARGDPSYNEQFF.

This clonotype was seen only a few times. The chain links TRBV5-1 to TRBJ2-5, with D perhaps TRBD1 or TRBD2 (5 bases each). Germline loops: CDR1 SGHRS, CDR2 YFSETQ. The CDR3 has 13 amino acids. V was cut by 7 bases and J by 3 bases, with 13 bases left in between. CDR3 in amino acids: CASANWGKETQYF. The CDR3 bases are TGCGCCAGCGCGAACTGGGGGAAAGAGACCCAGTACTTC.

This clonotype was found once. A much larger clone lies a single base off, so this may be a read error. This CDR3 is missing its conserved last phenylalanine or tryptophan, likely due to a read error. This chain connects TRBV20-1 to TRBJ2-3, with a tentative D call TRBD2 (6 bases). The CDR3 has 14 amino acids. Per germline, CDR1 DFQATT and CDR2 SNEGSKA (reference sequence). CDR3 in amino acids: CRGRAGLSTDTQYI. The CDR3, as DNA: TGCAGAGGCCGGGCGGGACTCAGCACAGATACGCAGTATATT.

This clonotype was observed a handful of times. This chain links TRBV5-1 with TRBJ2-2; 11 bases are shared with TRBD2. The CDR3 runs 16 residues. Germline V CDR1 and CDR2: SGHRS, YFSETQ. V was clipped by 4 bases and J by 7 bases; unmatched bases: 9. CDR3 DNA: TGCGCCAGCAGCCGATTAGCGGGAGGGCCCATCGGGGAGCTGTTTTTT. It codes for CASSRLAGGPIGELFF.

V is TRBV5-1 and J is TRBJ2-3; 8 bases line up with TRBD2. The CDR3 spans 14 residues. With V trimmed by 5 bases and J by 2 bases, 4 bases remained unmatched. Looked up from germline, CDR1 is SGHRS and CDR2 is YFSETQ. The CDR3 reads CASREAGDTDTQYF. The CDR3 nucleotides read TGCGCCAGCAGGGAAGCGGGAGACACAGATACGCAGTATTTT.

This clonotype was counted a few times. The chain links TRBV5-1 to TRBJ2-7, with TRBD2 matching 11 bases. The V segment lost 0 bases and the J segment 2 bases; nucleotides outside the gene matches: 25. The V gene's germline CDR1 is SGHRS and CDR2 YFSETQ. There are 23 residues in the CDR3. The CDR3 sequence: CASSLGPSALGTSGPYRAYEQYF. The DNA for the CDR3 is TGCGCCAGCAGCTTGGGGCCTAGTGCTCTTGGGACTAGCGGCCCTTATAGGGCCTACGAGCAGTACTTC.

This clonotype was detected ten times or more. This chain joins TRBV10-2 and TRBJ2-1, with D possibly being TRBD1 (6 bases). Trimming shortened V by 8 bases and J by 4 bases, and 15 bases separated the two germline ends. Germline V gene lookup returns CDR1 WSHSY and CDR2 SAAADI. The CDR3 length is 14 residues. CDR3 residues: CASRGGVTYNEQFF. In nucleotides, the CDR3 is TGCGCCAGCCGAGGGGGAGTTACTTACAATGAGCAGTTCTTC.

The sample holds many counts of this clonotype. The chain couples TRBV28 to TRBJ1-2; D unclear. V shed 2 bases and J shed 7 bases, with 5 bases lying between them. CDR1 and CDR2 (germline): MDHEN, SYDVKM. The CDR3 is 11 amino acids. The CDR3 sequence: CASSLTGGYTF. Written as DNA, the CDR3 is TGTGCCAGCAGTTTAACGGGTGGCTACACCTTC.

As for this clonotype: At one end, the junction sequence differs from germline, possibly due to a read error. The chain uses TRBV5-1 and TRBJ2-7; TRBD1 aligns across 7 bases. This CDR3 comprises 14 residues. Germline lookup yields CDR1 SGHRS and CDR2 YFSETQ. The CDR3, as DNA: TGCGCCAGCAGCTTCAGGGGGAGATCCTACGAGCACTACTTC. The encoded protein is CASSFRGRSYEHYF.

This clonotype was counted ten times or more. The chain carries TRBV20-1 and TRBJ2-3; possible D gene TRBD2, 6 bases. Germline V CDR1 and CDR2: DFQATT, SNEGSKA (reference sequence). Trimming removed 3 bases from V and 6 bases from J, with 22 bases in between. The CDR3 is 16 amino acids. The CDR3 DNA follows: TGCAGTGCTAGTTCGTTTGCGGAGGGCCTATCGGATACGCAGTATTTT. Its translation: CSASSFAEGLSDTQYF.

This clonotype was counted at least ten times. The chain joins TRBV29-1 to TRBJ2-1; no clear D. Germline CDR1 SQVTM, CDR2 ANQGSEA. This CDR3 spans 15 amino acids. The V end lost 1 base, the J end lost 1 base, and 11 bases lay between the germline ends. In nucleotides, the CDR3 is TGCAGCGTTGAAGGAATAGGTCTATCCTACAATGAGCAGTTCTTC. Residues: CSVEGIGLSYNEQFF.

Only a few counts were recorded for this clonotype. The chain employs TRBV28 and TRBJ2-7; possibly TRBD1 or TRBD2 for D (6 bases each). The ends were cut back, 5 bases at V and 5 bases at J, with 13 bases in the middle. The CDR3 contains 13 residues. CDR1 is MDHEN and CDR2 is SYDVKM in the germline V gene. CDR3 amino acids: CASSKRGLDEQYF. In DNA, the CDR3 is TGTGCCAGCAGTAAACGGGGGCTTGACGAGCAGTACTTC.